These 20 T cell receptor beta chains came from one sample sequenced in a study of blood T cell repertoires in COVID-19. Repertoires were generated with immunoSEQ multiplex PCR, while TCRdb's copy carries only in-frame clones and drops some. The sample has 15,000 to 20,000 clones, roughly 93% seen once. Sequencing was performed on peripheral blood. These receptors all stem from a human donor in a cohort sampled during active COVID-19.

The CDR3 protein is CSASPGYEQYF. Written as DNA, the CDR3 is TGCAGTGCTAGCCCCGGCTACGAGCAGTACTTC. The V and J genes are TRBV20-1 and TRBJ2-7; no firm D call. CDR3 length: 11 amino acids. Germline assignment: CDR1 DFQATT and CDR2 SNEGSKA (reference sequence). Trimming cost V 3 bases and J 3 bases, with 6 bases left between them.

The chain recombines TRBV9 with TRBJ1-2; 9 nucleotides match TRBD1. Germline V lookup: CDR1 SGDLS, CDR2 YYNGEE. The CDR3 runs 13 residues. V lost 6 bases and J lost 8; bases outside the gene matches: 8. The CDR3 region is CASNGDRGLGYTF. The CDR3 bases are TGTGCCAGCAACGGAGACAGGGGGTTGGGCTACACCTTC. The full variable domain, completed using reference TRBV9 and TRBJ1-2, is DSGVTQTPKHLITATGQRVTLRCSPRSGDLSVYWYQQSLDQGLQFLIQYYNGEERAKGNILERFSAQQFPDLHSELNLSSLELGDSALYFCASNGDRGLGYTFGSGTRLTVV.

The chain has TRBV15 and TRBJ2-2; possibly TRBD1 for D (5 bases). The CDR3 extends over 16 amino acids. The germline V and J ends were trimmed by 0 bases and 6 bases, with 14 bases remaining between them. CDR1 is LNHNV and CDR2 is YYDKDF in the germline V gene (reference sequence). CDR3 sequence (DNA): TGTGCCACCAGCAGAGAACGGTCAGGGATGGCCGGGGAGCTGTTTTTT. This encodes CATSRERSGMAGELFF.

The rearrangement joins TRBV7-3 to TRBJ2-3, with TRBD2 identical over 10 bases. After removal of 4 bases from V and 8 bases from J, the junction contained 3 bases not matched to a gene. The CDR3 contains 13 residues. Per germline, CDR1 SGHTA and CDR2 FQGTGA. The CDR3 DNA sequence: TGTGCCAGCAGCTCCCTAGCGGGGGTTACGCAGTATTTT. This encodes CASSSLAGVTQYF.

J is TRBJ2-5 and V is TRBV3-1 (or the pseudogene TRBV3-2), with D possibly TRBD2 on 6 matching bases. The J call may be mistaken, given a closer DNA end match to TRBJ2-7. Germline V lookup: CDR1 LGHDT, CDR2 YNNKEL (reference sequence). CDR3 length: 15 residues. CDR3 sequence reads: CASSRHRDFVNEQYF. CDR3 nucleotides: TGTGCCAGCAGCAGACACCGGGACTTCGTGAACGAGCAGTACTTC.

Only one count was recorded for this clone. This rearrangement joins TRBV29-1 to TRBJ2-1; tentative D call: TRBD2 (5 bases). V was shortened by 3 bases and J by 2 bases, with 17 bases between the two germline ends. This CDR3 is 16 amino acids long. Germline V gene sequence: CDR1 SQVTM, CDR2 ANQGSEA. This chain's CDR3 is CSVDRRIGETYNEQFF. DNA for the CDR3: TGCAGCGTTGATCGGCGGATCGGGGAGACCTACAATGAGCAGTTCTTC.

This chain uses TRBV5-1 with TRBJ2-1, with 7 bases matching TRBD2. V shed 0 bases, J shed 5 bases, and the junction held 14 bases outside the gene matches. CDR1 SGHRS and CDR2 YFSETQ come from the germline V gene. CDR3 size: 18 residues. The CDR3 DNA sequence: TGCGCCAGCAGCTTGGATCCCACTAGCGCCAGCGCCAACAATGAGCAGTTCTTC. Protein product: CASSLDPTSASANNEQFF.

CDR3 sequence (DNA): TGTGCCAGCAGCTTCGAGATGAACACTGAAGCTTTCTTT. This sequence encodes CASSFEMNTEAFF. This rearrangement joins TRBV11-2 to TRBJ1-1; no definite D call. Germline CDR1 SGHAT, CDR2 FQNNGV. CDR3 length equals 13 residues. Trimming took off 3 bases at V and 0 bases at J, with 5 bases between the two ends.

This clone occurred once. This chain joins TRBV7-3 and TRBJ1-1; 11 nucleotides line up with TRBD1. The CDR3 loop spans 15 amino acids. The V and J ends lost 5 bases and 5 bases, in that order; junction bases with no gene match: 7. Germline-derived CDR1 and CDR2 are SGHTA and FQGTGA. CDR3: CASSLGQGAGTEAFF. CDR3 coding DNA: TGTGCCAGCAGCCTCGGACAGGGGGCGGGTACTGAAGCTTTCTTT. Using reference TRBV7-3 and TRBJ1-1 for the parts outside the CDR3, the full variable domain is GAGVSQTPSNKVTEKGKYVELRCDPISGHTALYWYRQSLGQGPEFLIYFQGTGAADDSGLPNDRFFAVRPEGSVSTLKIQRTERGDSAVYLCASSLGQGAGTEAFFGQGTRLTVV.

This clone occurred once. J is TRBJ2-2 and V is TRBV6-5; 8 nucleotides align to TRBD1. The V gene end was trimmed by 7 bases and the J gene end by 5 bases; junction bases not matched to a gene: 6. The CDR3 covers 14 residues. In germline, CDR1 is MNHEY, CDR2 SVGAGI. The CDR3 DNA follows: TGTGCCAGCAATTCTAGACAGGGGACCGGGGAGCTGTTTTTT. Translated, it gives CASNSRQGTGELFF.

Comment on this clone: This same CDR3 is encoded by further DNA sequences in the sample. The chain is built from TRBV5-1 and TRBJ2-7; tentatively, D is TRBD2 (6 bases). The CDR3 contains 14 residues. In germline, CDR1 is SGHRS, CDR2 YFSETQ. With 4 bases removed from V and 2 bases from J, the gap between germline ends came to 13 bases. CDR3 nucleotide sequence: TGCGCCAGCAGCCCCGGGACTCTCACCTACGAGCAGTACTTC. As protein: CASSPGTLTYEQYF.

The J gene is TRBJ2-2, the V gene TRBV28; TRBD1 is a possible D gene (6 bases). The length of the CDR3 is 14 residues. Germline lookup yields CDR1 MDHEN and CDR2 SYDVKM. V was shortened by 6 bases and J by 6 bases, with 14 bases between the two germline ends. CDR3 in amino acids: CASRALGGPGELFF. DNA for the CDR3: TGTGCCAGCAGGGCCCTAGGGGGACCCGGGGAGCTGTTTTTT.

V and J are TRBV27 and TRBJ2-7; possible D gene TRBD1, 5 bases. Germline V gene lookup returns CDR1 MNHEY and CDR2 SMNVEV (reference sequence). The CDR3 consists of 14 residues. Trimming took 6 bases from V and 3 from J, leaving 15 bases between them. CDR3 sequence (DNA): TGTGCCAGCAGCCGCTCAGCAGGGCACTACGAGCAGTACTTC. Residues: CASSRSAGHYEQYF.

V and J are TRBV2 and TRBJ2-3, with a tentative D call TRBD1 (6 bases). Trimming removed 5 bases at V and 1 base at J, with 16 bases between. CDR3 length: 16 residues. CDR1 is SNHLY, CDR2 FYNNEI, per germline. Here the CDR3 DNA reads TGTGCCAGCAGTCTAAGGTCAGGGGTGCGCACAGATACGCAGTATTTT. Translating gives CASSLRSGVRTDTQYF.

The chain links TRBV5-5 to TRBJ1-5, with D uncertain. Trimming left V 4 bases short and J 3 bases short, with 17 bases between. CDR3 size: 16 residues. Looked up from germline, CDR1 is SGHKS and CDR2 is YYEKEE (reference sequence). Written as DNA, the CDR3 is TGTGCCAGCAGCCCTCTGTATGACTTACTCAATCAGCCCCAGCATTTT. Amino acid sequence: CASSPLYDLLNQPQHF.

The chain employs TRBV27 and TRBJ2-3, with TRBD1 matching over 8 bases. V lost 0 bases, J lost 9 bases, and 5 bases stayed unmatched. Germline V gene data show CDR1 as MNHEY and CDR2 as SMNVEV (reference sequence). This CDR3 has 14 residues. This CDR3 is CASSLSDRGGTQYF. DNA of the CDR3: TGTGCCAGCAGTTTATCCGACAGGGGAGGAACGCAGTATTTT.

This rearrangement joins TRBV5-8 to TRBJ2-3; 10 bases align to TRBD2. The CDR3 runs to 15 residues. V lost 4 bases to trimming and J lost 5 bases; unmatched junction nucleotides: 7. The V gene's germline CDR1 is SGHTS and CDR2 YDEGEE. The CDR3 here is CASSPAGGLVDTQYF. DNA of the CDR3: TGTGCCAGCAGCCCAGCGGGGGGGCTGGTAGATACGCAGTATTTT.

V gene TRBV27 combines with J gene TRBJ2-7, with 9 bases identical to TRBD2. The trim removed 5 bases at V and 4 bases at J, leaving 9 bases unmatched. The germline gives CDR1 MNHEY, CDR2 SMNVEV (reference sequence). The CDR3 has 15 residues. CDR3 bases: TGTGCCAGCAGTACATATAGCGGGAGCGGGTACGAGCAGTACTTC. Protein product: CASSTYSGSGYEQYF.

J is TRBJ2-3 and V is TRBV10-3, with 7 positions matching TRBD2. V was pared by 8 bases and J by 1 base, with 3 bases of the junction left unmatched. In germline, CDR1 is ENHRY, CDR2 SYGVKD. The CDR3 extends over 13 amino acids. DNA for the CDR3: TGTGCCATCGGGGCGGGGGGCACAGATACGCAGTATTTT. This codes for CAIGAGGTDTQYF.

This clone was detected once. V and J are TRBV11-2 and TRBJ2-1; D is perhaps TRBD2 (5 bases). Looked up from germline, CDR1 is SGHAT and CDR2 is FQNNGV. The CDR3 covers 13 residues. The V gene lost 1 base and the J gene lost 5 bases, with 6 bases spanning the gap. CDR3 in amino acids: CASSLVEDNEQFF. The CDR3 region has the DNA TGTGCCAGCAGCTTAGTGGAGGACAATGAGCAGTTCTTC.